Presented here are 4 T cell receptor beta chains from one specimen sequenced in a study of OX40 agonist ivuxolimab in advanced cancers. Some clones are missing from TCRdb's copy, which holds only in-frame ones; the method was immunoSEQ multiplex PCR. Seen here are about 71,000 clones, about 94% observed once, and the top ten hold 15% to 19%. This sample comprised CD4+ or CD8+ T cells sorted from blood, obtained in a trial of the OX40 agonist ivuxolimab. These receptors originate from an adult with an advanced solid tumor such as melanoma, head and neck, liver or kidney cancer.

This clone is a singleton in its sample. V is TRBV11-2 and J is TRBJ2-2; 12 bases map to TRBD2. CDR1 is SGHAT and CDR2 is FQNNGV in the germline V gene. This CDR3 contains 19 residues. V shed 1 base, J shed 0 bases, and the junction held 6 bases outside the gene matches. The chain's CDR3 is CASSLGGLAGPSNTGELFF. DNA of the CDR3: TGTGCCAGCAGCTTAGGCGGACTAGCGGGGCCTTCGAACACCGGGGAGCTGTTTTTT.

The chain uses TRBV28 and TRBJ1-4; no clear D gene. The germline gives CDR1 MDHEN, CDR2 SYDVKM. Trimming removed 4 bases at V and 7 bases at J, with 16 bases between. The CDR3 totals 15 residues. The CDR3 spells CASSSWTGMAEKLFF. The DNA for the CDR3 is TGTGCCAGCAGTTCCTGGACGGGAATGGCTGAAAAACTGTTTTTT. Based on the CDR3 plus reference TRBV28 and TRBJ1-4, the full variable domain is DVKVTQSSRYLVKRTGEKVFLECVQDMDHENMFWYRQDPGLGLRLIYFSYDVKMKEKGDIPEGYSVSREKKERFSLILESASTNQTSMYLCASSSWTGMAEKLFFGSGTQLSVL.

The chain carries TRBV19 and TRBJ2-1; no clear D gene. V lost 2 bases and J 5 bases, leaving 10 bases between the germline ends. This CDR3 region has 14 residues. Germline V gene data show CDR1 as LNHDA and CDR2 as SQIVND (reference sequence). The CDR3 loop reads CASSIRSRDNEQFF. DNA for the CDR3: TGTGCCAGTAGTATAAGGTCTAGAGACAATGAGCAGTTCTTC.

The chain joins TRBV7-2 to TRBJ1-1; D gene uncertain. V lost 1 base to trimming and J lost 1 base, with 7 bases between them. This CDR3 is built from 14 residues. In germline, CDR1 is SGHTA, CDR2 FQGNSA. In DNA form, the CDR3 reads TGTGCCAGCAGCTTAGTCCCAGGGAACACTGAAGCTTTCTTT. Encoded protein: CASSLVPGNTEAFF.